A single T cell receptor beta chain is shown here with its context. Its specific antigen is unknown. One base away there is no much larger clone; base qualities are not given. Libraries were prepared through 5' RACE. The sample was run on an Illumina HiSeq 2500. The second PCR ran for roughly 7 to 11 cycles and used a J-beta primer mix along with a sample-barcoded 5' primer. A template-switch 5' adaptor carrying 12 random nucleotides introduced a unique molecular identifier onto each TCR beta cDNA molecule. Each sample yielded at least 3 million CDR3-containing paired-end reads. First-strand cDNA synthesis was performed from all RNA using the Mint cDNA synthesis kit, with priming by a TRBC-specific oligonucleotide. After uracil-DNA glycosylase treatment, a first 18-cycle PCR used universal primers M1SS and BC2_uni_R on all cDNA. For the original study's pipeline: Normalization of each sample was performed by random selection of 1 million high-quality reads, each carrying a distinct molecular identifier. Reads sharing molecular identifiers were discarded rather than binned into consensus sequences. MiTCR, set to a Q25 quality threshold and the strictest error-elimination algorithm, was used for CDR3 identification, clonotype clustering and error correction. A nonparametric unseen species model with Euler transformation was used to estimate lower-bound total TCR beta diversity. TCRdb reprocessed the public reads (quality trimming at Q25 with fastp, clone calling with MiXCR) and kept in-frame beta chains. CDR3 protein duplicates are merged, each entry listing the most common genes and DNA. These V and J calls are TCRdb output, not the study's own analysis. This sample has around 990,000 distinct CDR3 sequences in its table, and around two fifths of those were observed once. Clones ranked in the top ten supply around 13% of the sample.

Systemically healthy Caucasian individuals from Russia, 39 in total and aged 6 to 90 years, were included as donors. About 9.1 milliliters of peripheral blood were collected from each donor into EDTA-treated Vacutainer tubes. Ficoll-Paque density-gradient centrifugation was used to isolate PBMCs, with at least 6.5 million per sample. Total RNA was extracted from PBMCs with Trizol reagent, with at least 6 micrograms obtained per sample. The percentages of naive CD45RAhigh/CD27high T cells were determined by flow cytometry on a PBMC aliquot from every donor. Reading the germline V gene (reference sequence) gives CDR1 SEHNR and CDR2 FQNEAQ. After removal of 5 bases from V and 3 bases from J, the junction retains 6 bases not matched to a gene. The CDR3 sequence holds 15 residues, the cysteine and phenylalanine included. Just CDR3 DNA is preserved here, 45 bases in frame from base 1. This sample was taken from a study of blood T cells in healthy people across ages (dated by TCRdb to the mid-2010s). With regard to the full study: In model experiments, template switching captured about one uniquely barcoded TCR beta cDNA molecule for every two T cells. Using deep sequencing normalized with unique cDNA molecular identifiers, the study measured how TCR beta repertoire diversity changes with age. The donors were split into four age groups: young (average around 15 years), middle-aged (about 40), aged (around 67) and long-lived (roughly 80). To avoid experimental bias, donors of different ages were randomly spread across the sequencing lanes. Two additional independent replicas of 1 million unique cDNA reads from the same blood draw were analyzed for two donors (one aged 18 to 29 and one aged 80 or older). Study-wide conclusions, independent of this receptor: Because profiling used bulk unsorted PBMCs, naive and antigen-experienced compartments could not be compared conclusively. Estimates of total diversity based on one million sequenced T cells were regarded as lower bounds and as underestimates. Donor CMV infection status was unknown, potentially confounding age-related changes in expanded clonotypes. As age increased, observed TCR beta diversity per million T cells dropped in a roughly linear way, and a significant reduction was already evident by age 40. Compared with the aged group, more naive CD4+ T cells, fewer expanded clones and increased TCR diversity were shown by the long-lived group, suggesting age selection. The percentage of naive T cells measured by flow cytometry correlated strongly with observed TCR beta diversity.

The chain is assembled from TRBV7-9 and TRBJ2-3; TRBD1 matches 9 bases in the middle. The sequenced sample was blood. This TCR was sampled from a young man in good health. The CDR3 loop reads CASSARTGETDTQYF. At the DNA level, the sequence is TGTGCCAGCAGCGCCCGGACAGGGGAGACAGATACGCAGTATTTT.